The entry below gives a single T cell receptor beta chain sequence along with its context. This sample was taken from a study of blood T cell repertoires in COVID-19. As handled by the study authors: Amplified reference gene primers provided the basis for estimating nucleated cell counts. Libraries were prepared by immunoSEQ multiplex PCR; TCRdb keeps only in-frame clonotypes and omits some of them. D and trimming come from the DNA, and the V and J calls and clone size come from that table. The table lists approximately 240,000 clones, 80% to 90% of them singletons. The CDR3 is made up of 13 amino acids. Per germline, CDR1 GTSNPN and CDR2 SVGIG (reference sequence). V was pared by 4 bases and J by 2 bases, with 3 bases of the junction left unmatched.

Material: peripheral blood. The V call is TRBV30, the J call TRBJ2-3; TRBD1 aligns across 7 bases. The sequence came from a middle-aged woman who had recovered from COVID-19. CDR3 residues: CAWKGAVTDTQYF. CDR3 nucleotide sequence: TGTGCCTGGAAGGGGGCTGTCACAGATACGCAGTATTTT.